This T cell receptor beta chain came from a study of graft-versus-host responses after intestinal transplantation. Across the whole study: In this cohort, recipients had multivisceral, liver-intestinal, or isolated intestinal transplants. The whole recipient group had anti-thymocyte globulin induction followed by tacrolimus and steroids for approximately three years. Study results and limitations: Some GvH clones appeared in ileal mucosa or blood before recipient bone marrow.

About this clone itself: The antigen remains undetermined.

Germline CDR1 MNHNS, CDR2 SASEGT. This CDR3 spans 14 amino acids. Trimming took off 5 bases at V and 3 bases at J, with 14 bases between the two ends. The table came from immunoSEQ multiplex PCR; TCRdb's copy has only in-frame clones and leaves some out. Among some 38,000 clones, over 90% were seen once, and the ten largest hold 21%. This material consisted of unstimulated CD8+ T cells sorted from spleen or lymph node cells, taken before transplant. The receptor's source is a human donor who was the organ donor for an intestinal transplant. The genes are TRBV6-1 and TRBJ2-7, with a possible D match to TRBD1 (5 bases). The CDR3 bases are TGTGCCAGCAGTATTGGGGCAGTGTTCTACGAGCAGTACTTC. Its protein product is CASSIGAVFYEQYF.